This T cell receptor beta chain emerged from a study of blood T cell repertoires in COVID-19. Study information: The United States, Italy and Spain provided the acute and convalescent COVID-19 samples. Sources were T cells, B-cell-depleted T cells, or PBMCs; the material itself was cDNA or gDNA.

Original processing notes: Estimation of nucleated cell counts relied on the amplification of reference gene primers. Profiled with immunoSEQ multiplex PCR; TCRdb holds only in-frame clones, not every one. The DNA was the basis for D and trimming; V, J and clone size are from that table. The sample shows a few hundred thousand clones, 85% to 90% of them seen only once. This receptor was obtained from a woman in her thirties or forties with acute or convalescent COVID-19. The specimen was peripheral blood.

The CDR3 nucleotides are TGTGCCAGCATAAACGGGGGGGCAGGAGGGGCCAACGTCCTGACTTTC. This sequence encodes CASINGGAGGANVLTF. The chain employs TRBV2 and TRBJ2-6, with 8 nucleotides matching TRBD2. V was clipped by 7 bases and J by 4 bases; unmatched bases: 9. From germline, CDR1 is SNHLY and CDR2 FYNNEI. The CDR3 has 16 residues.